The clone carrying this T cell receptor beta chain was seen only a few times. Its specificity is unknown. Germline V gene data show CDR1 as MNHNS and CDR2 as SASEGT. V was clipped by 4 bases and J by 4 bases, with 16 bases between them. The CDR3 has 15 residues. This entry is derived from a study of identical twins. Template switching (which added a universal primer site) was used, and cDNA carried unique molecular identifiers. TCRdb re-derived calls from the 5' RACE reads in MiXCR, one entry per CDR3 protein. Of a few hundred thousand distinct CDR3 sequences listed, over 8.5% are singletons. Study-level results: Cord blood's abundant beta clonotypes had fewer insertions, unlike memory repertoires. Models underestimated out-of-frame TCR alpha sharing in monozygotic twins. Out-of-frame alpha sequences shared by twins were enriched for low generation probability.

The same data also contributed to another study, on yellow fever vaccine responses in identical twins.

Sequencing was performed on PBMCs. The receptor was isolated from a woman between 18 and 29 years old in good health. The chain is built from TRBV6-1 and TRBJ1-1, with a weak D call TRBD1 (5 bases). CDR3 DNA sequence: TGTGCCAGCAGTGGGTCCAAGGGGCGTTTCACTGAAGCTTTCTTT. Translation: CASSGSKGRFTEAFF.